The source of this TCR beta chain is a study of cytomegalovirus exposure and HLA in healthy donors. Study findings and constraints: TCR beta sequences reportedly predicted the HLA-A and HLA-B alleles of most subjects accurately.

V lost 2 bases, J lost 1 base, and 10 bases lay in between. CDR1 is SGHDT and CDR2 is YYEEEE in the germline V gene. This CDR3 region has 15 residues. Vbeta (60) and Jbeta (13) primers were used in the PCR. TCRdb's copy holds only in-frame clones and misses some; the assay was immunoSEQ multiplex PCR. Of roughly 100,000 clones in the sample, around 76% were seen once. In this sample, this clone turned up a few times. The antigen remains undetermined. The source is a middle-aged man in good health and CMV-seropositive. The chain recombines TRBV5-6 with TRBJ1-5; tentatively, D is TRBD1 (6 bases). Sequences were obtained from PBMCs. CDR3 DNA sequence: TGTGCCAGCAGCTTACGGACAGTGAGCAATCAGCCCCAGCATTTT. It codes for CASSLRTVSNQPQHF.